These T cell receptor beta chains were read from a single sample in a study of cytotoxic CD8 clonotypes in ibrutinib-treated CLL. Profiling relied on immunoSEQ multiplex PCR, and the TCRdb table lists in-frame clones only, not all of them. The sample gives 140,000 to 150,000 clones, 76% of which show up once; approximately 5.1% is in the top ten. The specimen comprised PBMCs, sampled after 24 months of ibrutinib treatment. The receptors were gathered from a human donor with chronic lymphocytic leukemia. The CDR3 runs from the conserved cysteine through the conserved F or W. The order of the fields is clone size, D gene, CDR3 length, J gene, V gene, CDR3 protein, CDR3 DNA. A D gene is named only where the DNA matches it firmly. Clone size is given for some rows only: seen once, a few or many times, or a class if the clone is expanded.

clone_size: NA
d_call: NA
cdr3_length: 13
j_call: TRBJ1-1
v_call: TRBV5-1
cdr3_aa: CASSFGGGSEAFF
cdr3_nt: TGCGCCAGCAGCTTTGGGGGAGGGTCTGAAGCTTTCTTT

clone_size: NA
d_call: NA
cdr3_length: 15
j_call: TRBJ2-7
v_call: TRBV7-9
cdr3_aa: CASSPPGTPWGEQYF
cdr3_nt: TGTGCCAGCAGCCCCCCTGGGACCCCATGGGGCGAGCAGTACTTC

clone_size: few
d_call: NA
cdr3_length: 14
j_call: TRBJ2-7
v_call: TRBV7-9
cdr3_aa: CASSTRQSSYEQYF
cdr3_nt: TGTGCCAGCAGCACCAGACAGAGCTCCTACGAGCAGTACTTC

clone_size: once
d_call: NA
cdr3_length: 15
j_call: TRBJ2-2
v_call: TRBV21-1
cdr3_aa: CASSNGAPWGGELFF
cdr3_nt: TGTGCCAGCAGCAATGGGGCCCCCTGGGGCGGGGAGCTGTTTTTT

clone_size: NA
d_call: TRBD2
cdr3_length: 21
j_call: TRBJ2-3
v_call: TRBV27
cdr3_aa: CASSRSGNPQTSGGGWNTQYF
cdr3_nt: TGTGCCAGCAGTCGGTCTGGTAACCCACAGACTAGCGGGGGGGGATGGAATACGCAGTATTTT

clone_size: NA
d_call: NA
cdr3_length: 14
j_call: TRBJ2-7
v_call: TRBV5-6
cdr3_aa: CASRIRGPSYEQYF
cdr3_nt: TGTGCCAGCAGGATCCGGGGGCCTTCCTACGAGCAGTACTTC

clone_size: NA
d_call: NA
cdr3_length: 15
j_call: TRBJ2-7
v_call: TRBV10-3
cdr3_aa: CAISEGQGSLYEQYF
cdr3_nt: TGTGCCATCAGTGAGGGGCAGGGTTCCCTCTACGAGCAGTACTTC

clone_size: NA
d_call: NA
cdr3_length: 16
j_call: TRBJ1-4
v_call: TRBV11-2
cdr3_aa: CASSLVVVGLWGKLFF
cdr3_nt: TGTGCCAGCAGCTTAGTGGTGGTCGGGCTGTGGGGAAAACTGTTTTTT

clone_size: few
d_call: NA
cdr3_length: 15
j_call: TRBJ1-6
v_call: TRBV4-2
cdr3_aa: CASSQVIQGGSPLHF
cdr3_nt: TGTGCCAGCAGCCAAGTAATACAGGGCGGTTCACCCCTCCACTTT

clone_size: NA
d_call: TRBD1
cdr3_length: 16
j_call: TRBJ1-2
v_call: TRBV11-2
cdr3_aa: CASSPDRGKNNYGYTF
cdr3_nt: TGTGCCAGCAGCCCGGACAGGGGAAAGAATAACTATGGCTACACCTTC

clone_size: NA
d_call: TRBD1
cdr3_length: 16
j_call: TRBJ2-2
v_call: TRBV28
cdr3_aa: CASSPATRGPGGELFF
cdr3_nt: TGTGCCAGCAGTCCCGCCACCAGGGGGCCGGGCGGGGAGCTGTTTTTT

clone_size: NA
d_call: TRBD1
cdr3_length: 16
j_call: TRBJ1-6
v_call: TRBV5-4
cdr3_aa: CASTLGGRGQSSPLHF
cdr3_nt: TGTGCCAGCACCTTGGGTGGCAGGGGGCAGAGTTCACCCCTCCACTTT

clone_size: NA
d_call: TRBD1
cdr3_length: 14
j_call: TRBJ1-2
v_call: TRBV4-1
cdr3_aa: CASSDGTGGYGYTF
cdr3_nt: TGCGCCAGCAGCGACGGGACAGGGGGCTATGGCTACACCTTC

clone_size: NA
d_call: NA
cdr3_length: 13
j_call: TRBJ1-2
v_call: TRBV5-6
cdr3_aa: CASSFYRPYGYTF
cdr3_nt: TGTGCCAGCAGCTTTTACAGGCCCTATGGCTACACCTTC

clone_size: NA
d_call: NA
cdr3_length: 13
j_call: TRBJ1-2
v_call: TRBV18
cdr3_aa: CASSPDQKGGYTF
cdr3_nt: TGTGCCAGCTCACCGGACCAAAAGGGGGGCTACACCTTC

clone_size: NA
d_call: TRBD1
cdr3_length: 15
j_call: TRBJ1-1
v_call: TRBV5-1
cdr3_aa: CASSLGGTGGTEAFF
cdr3_nt: TGCGCCAGCAGCTTGGGTGGGACAGGGGGCACTGAAGCTTTCTTT

clone_size: NA
d_call: TRBD1
cdr3_length: 16
j_call: TRBJ2-7
v_call: TRBV9
cdr3_aa: CASSPRGQAVAYEQYF
cdr3_nt: TGTGCCAGCAGCCCCAGGGGACAGGCGGTCGCCTACGAGCAGTACTTC

clone_size: once
d_call: NA
cdr3_length: 14
j_call: TRBJ1-2
v_call: TRBV10-3
cdr3_aa: CATNAPQGRQGYTF
cdr3_nt: TGTGCCACGAACGCGCCCCAGGGACGACAGGGCTACACCTTC

clone_size: NA
d_call: TRBD2
cdr3_length: 16
j_call: TRBJ2-1
v_call: TRBV7-2
cdr3_aa: CASTPPTSGWDNEQFF
cdr3_nt: TGTGCCAGCACCCCTCCCACTAGCGGATGGGACAATGAGCAGTTCTTC

clone_size: NA
d_call: TRBD1
cdr3_length: 14
j_call: TRBJ1-1
v_call: TRBV27
cdr3_aa: CASSLSGQGARAFF
cdr3_nt: TGTGCCAGCAGTTTATCGGGGCAGGGGGCTCGTGCTTTCTTT

clone_size: NA
d_call: NA
cdr3_length: 15
j_call: TRBJ2-1
v_call: TRBV5-1
cdr3_aa: CASSLLGGTYNEQFF
cdr3_nt: TGCGCCAGCAGCTTGTTAGGCGGCACCTACAATGAGCAGTTCTTC

clone_size: many
d_call: NA
cdr3_length: 12
j_call: TRBJ2-2
v_call: TRBV28
cdr3_aa: CASSTPTGELFF
cdr3_nt: TGTGCCAGCAGTACACCCACCGGGGAGCTGTTTTTT

clone_size: once
d_call: TRBD2
cdr3_length: 14
j_call: TRBJ2-1
v_call: TRBV5-6
cdr3_aa: CASMILAGDNEQFF
cdr3_nt: TGTGCCAGCATGATACTAGCGGGAGACAATGAGCAGTTCTTC

clone_size: NA
d_call: TRBD1
cdr3_length: 14
j_call: TRBJ2-7
v_call: TRBV6-5
cdr3_aa: CASRETWDSYEQYF
cdr3_nt: TGTGCCAGCAGGGAGACCTGGGACAGCTACGAGCAGTACTTC

clone_size: NA
d_call: NA
cdr3_length: 14
j_call: TRBJ2-5
v_call: TRBV7-2
cdr3_aa: CASSLLQGGETQYF
cdr3_nt: TGTGCCAGCAGCTTACTACAGGGGGGGGAGACCCAGTACTTC

clone_size: NA
d_call: NA
cdr3_length: 12
j_call: TRBJ2-7
v_call: TRBV30
cdr3_aa: CAWSVSGLEQYF
cdr3_nt: TGTGCCTGGAGTGTATCAGGACTCGAGCAGTACTTC

clone_size: NA
d_call: NA
cdr3_length: 18
j_call: TRBJ1-4
v_call: TRBV21-1
cdr3_aa: CASSKAPAAGATEEKLFF
cdr3_nt: TGTGCCAGCAGCAAAGCCCCTGCGGCAGGGGCGACAGAGGAAAAACTGTTTTTT

clone_size: NA
d_call: NA
cdr3_length: 12
j_call: TRBJ1-1
v_call: TRBV30
cdr3_aa: CAWSRAGTEAFF
cdr3_nt: TGTGCCTGGAGTAGGGCCGGGACTGAAGCTTTCTTT

clone_size: many
d_call: TRBD2
cdr3_length: 15
j_call: TRBJ2-1
v_call: TRBV5-1
cdr3_aa: CASSWGGSSYNEQFF
cdr3_nt: TGCGCCAGCAGTTGGGGCGGGAGCTCCTACAATGAGCAGTTCTTC

clone_size: many
d_call: TRBD2
cdr3_length: 12
j_call: TRBJ2-5
v_call: TRBV15
cdr3_aa: CATGRDSTTQYF
cdr3_nt: TGTGCCACCGGGAGGGACTCTACGACCCAGTACTTC

clone_size: NA
d_call: TRBD1
cdr3_length: 15
j_call: TRBJ2-7
v_call: TRBV18
cdr3_aa: CASSTRTGPPYEQYF
cdr3_nt: TGTGCCAGCTCAACACGGACAGGCCCGCCTTACGAGCAGTACTTC

clone_size: NA
d_call: TRBD1
cdr3_length: 14
j_call: TRBJ2-3
v_call: TRBV2
cdr3_aa: CASSDATGTDTQYF
cdr3_nt: TGTGCCAGCAGTGACGCGACAGGGACAGATACGCAGTATTTT

clone_size: NA
d_call: TRBD2
cdr3_length: 15
j_call: TRBJ2-7
v_call: TRBV4-3
cdr3_aa: CASSQLGGLAYEQYF
cdr3_nt: TGCGCCAGCAGCCAACTTGGGGGACTAGCTTACGAGCAGTACTTC

clone_size: NA
d_call: TRBD1
cdr3_length: 18
j_call: TRBJ1-2
v_call: TRBV6-1
cdr3_aa: CASSAPWGQGPFNYGYTF
cdr3_nt: TGTGCCAGCAGTGCCCCGTGGGGACAGGGGCCCTTTAACTATGGCTACACCTTC

clone_size: NA
d_call: NA
cdr3_length: 16
j_call: TRBJ2-2
v_call: TRBV7-2
cdr3_aa: CASSLEGSGFTGELFF
cdr3_nt: TGTGCCAGCAGCTTAGAGGGCAGTGGCTTCACCGGGGAGCTGTTTTTT

clone_size: NA
d_call: TRBD1
cdr3_length: 15
j_call: TRBJ2-7
v_call: TRBV18
cdr3_aa: CASSPQGSAFYEQYF
cdr3_nt: TGTGCCAGCTCTCCACAGGGGAGCGCCTTCTACGAGCAGTACTTC

clone_size: once
d_call: TRBD2
cdr3_length: 14
j_call: TRBJ2-5
v_call: TRBV11-2
cdr3_aa: CASSSPGGQETQYF
cdr3_nt: TGTGCCAGCAGCAGCCCGGGGGGCCAAGAGACCCAGTACTTC

clone_size: NA
d_call: NA
cdr3_length: 13
j_call: TRBJ2-1
v_call: TRBV30
cdr3_aa: CAWSGYQPGPQFF
cdr3_nt: TGTGCCTGGAGTGGATACCAACCGGGACCTCAGTTCTTC

clone_size: few
d_call: TRBD1
cdr3_length: 17
j_call: TRBJ2-1
v_call: TRBV4-1
cdr3_aa: CASSLEDRSGSYNEQFF
cdr3_nt: TGCGCCAGCAGCCTTGAGGACAGGAGTGGCTCCTACAATGAGCAGTTCTTC

clone_size: NA
d_call: NA
cdr3_length: 15
j_call: TRBJ1-5
v_call: TRBV7-9
cdr3_aa: CASSLRGERGQPQHF
cdr3_nt: TGTGCCAGCAGCCTCCGGGGGGAGAGGGGTCAGCCCCAGCATTTT